This T cell receptor beta chain is from a study of immune heterogeneity within non-small cell lung tumors. For the study at large: Tumors were classified as 4 squamous cell carcinomas, around 10 non-squamous carcinomas and 1 not otherwise specified.

With 5 bases removed from V and 0 bases from J, the gap between germline ends came to 11 bases. The CDR3 covers 14 residues. CDR1 and CDR2 from the germline V gene are PRHDT and FYEKMQ (reference sequence). Bulk tumor genomic DNA constituted the template, at around 600 ng per sample. Biopsies, several per primary tumor and spaced far apart, were collected during surgery. With untreated, newly diagnosed non-small cell lung cancer, the patients went on to undergo curative surgery. Patients newly diagnosed with non-small cell lung cancer and having curative-intent surgery served as donors. Amplifying TCR beta CDR3 involved multiplex PCR carried out with 32 V and 13 J primers. One entry per CDR3 protein results from TCRdb running MiXCR on the multiplex PCR reads. The sample has about 3,000 distinct CDR3 sequences, roughly half seen once; the top ten hold 10% to 11%. As for this clonotype: Its antigen is as yet unknown. The CDR3 does not close with the conserved phenylalanine or tryptophan, likely indicating a read error.

Study-wide results and caveats: Each patient's tumor sites shared recurring identical dominant CDR3 beta clonotypes, and individual sites also carried their own high-frequency clones. Individual patients had largely distinct high-frequency T-cell receptor beta clonotypes.

Material for sequencing was lung tumor tissue. This TCR came from a man aged 70-80 years with non-small cell lung cancer. The rearrangement joins TRBV13 to TRBJ2-7; D gene unclear. CDR3 sequence: CASSQGFSSYEQYS. In DNA, the CDR3 is TGTGCCAGCAGCCAAGGTTTCAGCTCCTACGAGCAGTACTCC.